Listed below are T cell receptor beta chains from one sample, sequenced in a study of blood T cell repertoires in COVID-19. TCRdb's copy holds only in-frame clones and misses some; the assay was immunoSEQ multiplex PCR. Of under 300,000 clones in the sample, approximately 88% were seen once. The source material was PBMCs or T cells enriched from blood (not recorded which). Every receptor here comes from a woman between 40 and 55 years old who had been exposed to COVID-19. CDR3s leave out the opening cysteine and the closing phenylalanine or tryptophan.

V gene: TRBV25-1; J gene: TRBJ1-2; CDR3 protein: ASSPTGTLGGYT
V gene: TRBV29-1; J gene: TRBJ2-3; CDR3 protein: SVDPGTDTQY
V gene: TRBV11-3; J gene: TRBJ2-1; CDR3 protein: ASGTSLYNEQF
V gene: TRBV3-1/TRBV3-2; J gene: TRBJ1-5; CDR3 protein: ASSHMGQGALGSQH
V gene: TRBV6-6; J gene: TRBJ1-1; CDR3 protein: ASSYGYREAF
V gene: TRBV5-4; J gene: TRBJ2-6; CDR3 protein: ASSLKQGALGANVLT
V gene: TRBV7-2; J gene: TRBJ2-4; CDR3 protein: ASSLETTGGYRNIQY
V gene: TRBV19; J gene: TRBJ2-2; CDR3 protein: ASSKSGGANTGELF
V gene: TRBV5-8; J gene: TRBJ2-2; CDR3 protein: ASSKIQVAGELF
V gene: TRBV7-2; J gene: TRBJ2-7; CDR3 protein: ASSPNPDRGLYEQY
V gene: TRBV5-1; J gene: TRBJ1-2; CDR3 protein: ASSFEGTSSYGYT
V gene: TRBV30; J gene: TRBJ1-5; CDR3 protein: AWSSGQGAGQPQH
V gene: TRBV6-2/TRBV6-3; J gene: TRBJ1-1; CDR3 protein: ASSYSPSEAF
V gene: TRBV19; J gene: TRBJ2-1; CDR3 protein: ASSIGASGRNEQF
V gene: TRBV27; J gene: TRBJ1-4; CDR3 protein: ASRRTGTGLMATNEKLF
V gene: TRBV28; J gene: TRBJ1-1; CDR3 protein: ASRLGGSGTEAF
V gene: TRBV28; J gene: TRBJ2-7; CDR3 protein: ASLLAGGTEQY
V gene: TRBV10-3; J gene: TRBJ2-7; CDR3 protein: AISELLGRKYEQY
V gene: TRBV24-1; J gene: TRBJ2-1; CDR3 protein: ATSDPSRQGDNEQF
V gene: TRBV2; J gene: TRBJ1-2; CDR3 protein: ASSARTGPTNYGYT
V gene: TRBV29-1; J gene: TRBJ2-7; CDR3 protein: SVYRGVGYEQY
V gene: TRBV9; J gene: TRBJ2-3; CDR3 protein: ASSTSGGLDTQY
V gene: TRBV5-1; J gene: TRBJ2-7; CDR3 protein: ASKAEEGYEQY
V gene: TRBV7-2; J gene: TRBJ1-1; CDR3 protein: ASSSLAGITEAF
V gene: TRBV5-1; J gene: TRBJ1-4; CDR3 protein: ASSLGGTGSNEKLF
V gene: TRBV21-1; J gene: TRBJ1-2; CDR3 protein: ASSSQVRRVDGYT
V gene: TRBV5-1; J gene: TRBJ2-1; CDR3 protein: ASSLGQGGDEQF
V gene: TRBV6-5; J gene: TRBJ2-5; CDR3 protein: ASSYGVSQETQY
V gene: TRBV2; J gene: TRBJ1-1; CDR3 protein: ASSEELGDYTEAF
V gene: TRBV7-2; J gene: TRBJ2-7; CDR3 protein: ASSLGAEYEQY
V gene: TRBV7-8; J gene: TRBJ1-1; CDR3 protein: ASSSKQGVGTEAF
V gene: TRBV4-1; J gene: TRBJ2-7; CDR3 protein: ASSQVLAGSAYEQY
V gene: TRBV4-3; J gene: TRBJ1-2; CDR3 protein: ASSQDEGTEAYGYT
V gene: TRBV14; J gene: TRBJ1-5; CDR3 protein: ASSQVMGGIQH
V gene: TRBV11-3; J gene: TRBJ1-2; CDR3 protein: ASSFPGTGLIGYT
V gene: TRBV10-3; J gene: TRBJ1-5; CDR3 protein: AISGNLLGQGSHSNQPQH
V gene: TRBV18; J gene: TRBJ2-2; CDR3 protein: ASSPGTANTGELF